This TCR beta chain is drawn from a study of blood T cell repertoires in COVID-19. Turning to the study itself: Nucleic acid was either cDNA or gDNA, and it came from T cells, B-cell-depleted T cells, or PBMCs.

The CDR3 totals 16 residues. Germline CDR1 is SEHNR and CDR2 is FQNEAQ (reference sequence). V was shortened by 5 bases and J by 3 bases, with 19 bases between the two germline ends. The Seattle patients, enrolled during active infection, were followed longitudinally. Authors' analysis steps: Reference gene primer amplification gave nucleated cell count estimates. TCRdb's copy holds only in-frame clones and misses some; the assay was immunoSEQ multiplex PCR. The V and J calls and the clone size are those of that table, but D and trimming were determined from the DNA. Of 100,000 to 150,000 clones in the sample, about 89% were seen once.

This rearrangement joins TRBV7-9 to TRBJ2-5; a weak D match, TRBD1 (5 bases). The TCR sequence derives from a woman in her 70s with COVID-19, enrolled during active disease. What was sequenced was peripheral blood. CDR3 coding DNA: TGTGCCAGCAGCCCCCCCAGGGCCTCTGGAGAAGAGACCCAGTACTTC. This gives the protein CASSPPRASGEETQYF.